This T cell receptor beta chain derives from a study of OX40 agonist ivuxolimab in advanced cancers. In the study overall: Ivuxolimab was a fully human IgG2 agonistic monoclonal antibody targeting the costimulatory receptor OX40 (CD134). The paper describes the monotherapy dose-escalation part (N ≈ 50 patients) of the phase I trial of ivuxolimab. In the dose-escalation cohort, roughly 80% of patients were male, and the mean age was roughly 60 years, with a range of roughly 20 to 79. Intravenous ivuxolimab was administered to patients every 2 weeks at six dose levels: 0.01, 0.1, 0.3, 1.5, 3 and 10 mg/kg. Prior anti-PD-1, anti-PD-L1 or anti-CTLA-4 therapy was permitted, and checkpoint inhibitors had been received by roughly two fifths of dose-escalation patients. Partial responses occurred in three dose-escalation patients: two with cutaneous melanoma and one with hepatocellular carcinoma. Peripheral TCRbeta sequencing was intended to test whether TCR sequence diversity was altered and clonal T-cell expansion was caused by ivuxolimab. Among the approximately 50 dose-escalation patients, around 20 had hepatocellular carcinoma, about 15 melanoma, 9 renal cell carcinoma and 9 head and neck cancer. Here is what the overall study found, with its caveats: The antigen specificity of the peripheral T cells that underwent clonal expansion was not determined. Low levels of normalized T-cell clonal expansion were also shown by some nonresponding patients. In partial responders in the 0.1-3.0 mg/kg groups, normalized peripheral clonal expansion was found to be among the lowest, especially among CD8+ T cells. At doses of 0.1 to 3.0 mg/kg, clonal expansion of both CD4+ and CD8+ blood T cells was observed from baseline to week 6. After ivuxolimab, more expanded clones were found on average in CD8+ T cells than in CD4+ T cells.

The trial excluded patients who had a history of autoimmune disease or who were on systemic immunosuppression. Peripheral blood for TCR sequencing was collected from all dose cohorts at baseline, on cycle 4 day 1, and on cycle 7 day 1. Samples were obtained from an open-label, multicenter, first-in-human phase I dose-escalation trial of ivuxolimab. Adults with locally advanced or metastatic melanoma, renal cell, hepatocellular, or head and neck squamous cell carcinoma were enrolled in the trial. CD4+ and CD8+ T cells were sorted separately from peripheral blood before TCR sequencing. V is pruned by 2 bases and J by 4 bases, leaving 1 base of the junction without a gene match. From the germline V gene, CDR1 is MDHEN and CDR2 is SYDVKM. Spanning cysteine to phenylalanine, the CDR3 consists of 15 amino acids. Kept here is only the CDR3 DNA, which spans 45 bases and is read in frame from base 1. For sequencing of the TCRbeta CDR3 region, genomic DNA was extracted from the sorted cells. TCRbeta CDR3 regions were sequenced using the immunoSEQ Assay. TCRdb retrieved this table from immuneACCESS and kept in-frame rearrangements only. Not all clones are present; in checked studies, unresolved V genes account for under half, and no reason is known for the remainder. The sample table holds tens of thousands of clones, of which 88% were seen once. The biggest ten clones account for around 13% of the sample.

Comment on this clone: Its antigen remains undetermined. No base quality values were provided; no much bigger clone lies one nucleotide off.

The clonotype comes from an adult with an advanced solid tumor such as melanoma, head and neck, liver or kidney cancer. The V and J segments used are TRBV28 and TRBJ2-2; 10 central nucleotides agree with TRBD2. The material sequenced was CD4+ or CD8+ T cells sorted from blood, taken in a trial of the OX40 agonist ivuxolimab. The DNA sequence is as follows: TGTGCCAGCAGTTTAACTAGCGGGACCACCGGGGAGCTGTTTTTT. This codes for CASSLTSGTTGELFF.